Given below is one T cell receptor beta chain in context. Its antigen remains undetermined. Per-nucleotide qualities are absent, and no much larger clonotype sits a single base away. Trimming leaves V shorter by 4 bases and J shorter by 0 bases, with the junction holding 7 bases beyond the gene matches. From the cysteine up to the phenylalanine, the CDR3 has a length of 16 residues. Only the CDR3 DNA stays, 48 bases, in frame from base 1. CDR1 and CDR2 (MDHEN, SYDVKM) derive from the germline V gene. The data originate from a study of OX40 agonist ivuxolimab in advanced cancers. Concerning the study at large: Ivuxolimab was a fully human IgG2 agonistic monoclonal antibody targeting the costimulatory receptor OX40 (CD134). Intravenous ivuxolimab was administered to patients every 2 weeks at six dose levels: 0.01, 0.1, 0.3, 1.5, 3 and 10 mg/kg. Among the roughly 52 dose-escalation patients, 19 had hepatocellular carcinoma, around 15 melanoma, 9 renal cell carcinoma and 9 head and neck cancer. A male proportion of around 83% and a mean age of approximately 58 years, ranging from about 20 to 85, were recorded for the dose-escalation cohort. Prior anti-PD-1, anti-PD-L1 or anti-CTLA-4 therapy was permitted, and about two fifths of dose-escalation patients had received checkpoint inhibitors. Partial responses were achieved by three dose-escalation patients, of whom one had hepatocellular carcinoma and two had cutaneous melanoma. Peripheral TCRbeta sequencing was intended to test whether TCR sequence diversity was altered and clonal T-cell expansion was caused by ivuxolimab. The paper reports the monotherapy dose-escalation portion (N ≈ 50 patients) of the phase I ivuxolimab trial. Here is what the overall study found, with its caveats: After ivuxolimab, expanded clones were on average more numerous among CD8+ T cells than among CD4+ T cells. Clonal expansion of both CD4+ and CD8+ blood T cells was observed from baseline to week 6 at doses 0.1 to 3.0 mg/kg. Low levels of normalized T-cell clonal expansion were also seen in some nonresponding patients. In partial responders in the 0.1-3.0 mg/kg groups, normalized peripheral clonal expansion was found to be among the lowest, especially among CD8+ T cells. The antigen specificity of the clonally expanded peripheral T cells was not determined.

The trial excluded patients who had a history of autoimmune disease or were on systemic immunosuppression. Peripheral blood for TCR sequencing was collected from all dose cohorts at baseline, on cycle 4 day 1, and on cycle 7 day 1. The samples were taken from a phase I, first-in-human, multicenter, open-label dose-escalation trial of ivuxolimab. Adults with locally advanced or metastatic head and neck squamous cell, hepatocellular, melanoma or renal cell carcinoma were enrolled in the trial. Before TCR sequencing, CD4+ T cells and CD8+ T cells were sorted from peripheral blood as separate populations. Genomic DNA was extracted from sorted cells for sequencing of the TCRbeta CDR3 region. TCRbeta CDR3 regions were sequenced using the immunoSEQ Assay. In its TCRdb copy, this immuneACCESS table keeps in-frame sequences only and misses some clones. Where compared with another copy, unresolved V genes explain less than half of these, and the others have no known cause. The sample has around 70,000 clones on record, approximately 83% of them singletons. Jointly, the top ten make up more than 0.45% of the sample.

The material was CD4+ or CD8+ T cells sorted from blood, obtained in a trial of the OX40 agonist ivuxolimab. The sequence joins TRBV28 to TRBJ2-3; 7 bases in between match TRBD1. This clonotype was sampled from an adult with an advanced solid tumor such as melanoma, head and neck, liver or kidney cancer. The DNA sequence follows: TGTGCCAGCAGTTCGGTACAGGGGAGAAGCACAGATACGCAGTATTTT. This encodes CASSSVQGRSTDTQYF.